The T cell receptor (beta chain) under discussion was sequenced for a study of T cell responses to AZD1222 COVID-19 vaccine. Notes on the study in general: Clonal diversity was possibly underestimated; the donors were predominantly white British and more often female. Spike-specific TCR breadth and depth were elevated following two AZD1222 doses.

Timing groups of about 4 and about 12 weeks for second doses were pooled. Libraries were prepared by immunoSEQ multiplex PCR; TCRdb keeps only in-frame clonotypes and omits some of them. The data contain approximately 180,000 clones, 88% of them singletons. Worth noting for this clone: Antigen: not known.

Germline CDR1 reads SGHRS; CDR2 reads YFSETQ. V shed 0 bases, J shed 3 bases, and the junction held 9 bases outside the gene matches. The CDR3 loop spans 17 amino acids. This TCR was sampled from an adult who received the AZD1222 COVID-19 vaccine. Sequencing was performed on peripheral blood, taken 28 days after the second AZD1222 dose. The rearrangement joins TRBV5-1 to TRBJ2-7; 10 nucleotides match TRBD1. The CDR3: CASSLGAGTGVSYEQYF. DNA for the CDR3: TGCGCCAGCAGCTTGGGTGCTGGGACAGGGGTGAGCTACGAGCAGTACTTC.